This T cell receptor beta chain came from a study of T cell responses to AZD1222 COVID-19 vaccine. Study-level results: Baseline antibody screening turned up just a handful of seropositive AZD1222 recipients. Variant regions that are unmutated are reportedly the target of nearly half of spike-specific TCRs. Repertoires were obtained only post-peak T cell response.

The CDR3 consists of 14 residues. Germline CDR1 and CDR2: SEHNR and FQNEAQ (reference sequence). V was cut by 0 bases and J by 3 bases, with 8 bases left in between. Measured with immunoSEQ multiplex PCR; TCRdb has only the in-frame clones, and not every one. Of tens of thousands of clones listed, approximately 88% are singletons. Comment on this clone: What it binds is not known.

The source is an adult in good health. The V gene is TRBV7-9, the J gene TRBJ2-5; D might be TRBD1 (5 bases). The starting material was peripheral blood, obtained on day 0 of AZD1222 vaccination. CDR3 residues: CASSLASQEETQYF. As DNA, the CDR3 is TGTGCCAGCAGCTTAGCGTCACAGGAAGAGACCCAGTACTTC.